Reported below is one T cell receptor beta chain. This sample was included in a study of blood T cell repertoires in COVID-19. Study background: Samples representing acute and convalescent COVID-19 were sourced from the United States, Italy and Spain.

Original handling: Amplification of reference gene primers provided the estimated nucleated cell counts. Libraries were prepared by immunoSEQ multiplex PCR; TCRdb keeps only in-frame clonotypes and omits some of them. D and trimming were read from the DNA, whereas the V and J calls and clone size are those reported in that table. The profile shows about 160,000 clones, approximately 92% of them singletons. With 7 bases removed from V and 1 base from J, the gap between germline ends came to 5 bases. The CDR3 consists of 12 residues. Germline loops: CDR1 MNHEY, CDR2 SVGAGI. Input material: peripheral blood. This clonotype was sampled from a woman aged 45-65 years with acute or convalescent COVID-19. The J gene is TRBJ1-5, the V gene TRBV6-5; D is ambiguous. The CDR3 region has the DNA TGTGCCAGCAATCTGAGCAATCAGCCCCAGCATTTT. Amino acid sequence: CASNLSNQPQHF.